The T cell receptor (beta chain) under discussion was sequenced for a study of cytomegalovirus exposure and HLA in healthy donors. In the PCR, 60 Vbeta and 13 Jbeta primers were used. Some clones are missing from TCRdb's copy, which holds only in-frame ones; the method was immunoSEQ multiplex PCR. Here the sample spans about 160,000 clones, about 85% being singletons. Germline loops: CDR1 SGDLS, CDR2 YYNGEE. The CDR3 consists of 15 residues. Trimming at V came to 3 bases and at J to 3 bases, leaving 3 bases not matched to a gene. The source material was PBMCs. The sequence came from a man between 18 and 29 years old in good health and CMV-seronegative. J is TRBJ2-1 and V is TRBV9; the match to TRBD2 covers 10 bases. The DNA for the CDR3 is TGTGCCAGCAGCGACGGACTAGCGGTCTACAATGAGCAGTTCTTC. Its translation is CASSDGLAVYNEQFF.